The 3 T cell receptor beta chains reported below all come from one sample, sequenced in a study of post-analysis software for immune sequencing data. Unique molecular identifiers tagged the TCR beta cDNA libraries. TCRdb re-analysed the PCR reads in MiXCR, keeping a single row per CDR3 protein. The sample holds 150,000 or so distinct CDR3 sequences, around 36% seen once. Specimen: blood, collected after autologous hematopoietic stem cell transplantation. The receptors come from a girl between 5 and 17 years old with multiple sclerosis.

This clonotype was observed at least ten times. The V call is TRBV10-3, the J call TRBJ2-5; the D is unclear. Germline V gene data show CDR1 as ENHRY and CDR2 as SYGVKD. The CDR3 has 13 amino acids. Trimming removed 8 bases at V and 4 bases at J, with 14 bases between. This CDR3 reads CAIPSPRLETQYF. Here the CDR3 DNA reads TGTGCCATCCCGTCCCCAAGGTTAGAGACCCAGTACTTC.

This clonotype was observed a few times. CDR3 loop: CASREQGLNTEAFF. CDR3 nucleotides: TGTGCCAGCCGAGAACAGGGTTTGAACACTGAAGCTTTCTTT. The rearrangement joins TRBV18 to TRBJ1-1; D perhaps matches TRBD1 (6 bases). Trimming cost V 8 bases and J 0 bases, with 13 bases left between them. The CDR3 has 14 amino acids. Germline values: CDR1 KGHSH, CDR2 LQKENI. The variable domain in full, with the rest retrieved from reference TRBV18 and TRBJ1-1, is NAGVMQNPRHLVRRRGQEARLRCSPMKGHSHVYWYRQLPEEGLKFMVYLQKENIIDESGMPKERFSAEFPKEGPSILRIQQVVRGDSAAYFCASREQGLNTEAFFGQGTRLTVV.

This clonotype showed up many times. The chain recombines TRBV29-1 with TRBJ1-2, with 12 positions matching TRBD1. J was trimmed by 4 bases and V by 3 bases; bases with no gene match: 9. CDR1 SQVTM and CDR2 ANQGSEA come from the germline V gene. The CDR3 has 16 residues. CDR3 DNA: TGCAGCGTTGAGGGGACAGGGGGCCAATTTGGCTATGGCTACACCTTC. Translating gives CSVEGTGGQFGYGYTF.